This T cell receptor beta chain was captured by sequencing in a study of cytomegalovirus exposure and HLA in healthy donors. Sequenced by immunoSEQ multiplex PCR; TCRdb stores in-frame clones only, minus some. The data contain 150,000 to 200,000 clones, around nine tenths of them singletons. Comment on this clone: Its target is not known.

Study-wide results and limits: Subsequent analysis of the approximately 120 validation repertoires found a tendency for first-cohort TCR clusters to co-occur. The authors enumerated roughly 160 TCR beta chains as linked to cytomegalovirus.

V dropped 4 bases and J dropped 3 bases, with 9 bases sitting between them. The CDR3 has 14 amino acids. The germline gives CDR1 MNHNS, CDR2 SASEGT. This clonotype originated in a woman younger than 45 in good health and CMV-seronegative. The chain uses TRBV6-1 and TRBJ1-4; D might be TRBD1 (6 bases). The sample consisted of PBMCs. CDR3 loop: CASSGQGSNEKLFF. In DNA, the CDR3 is TGTGCCAGCAGTGGTCAGGGGTCTAATGAAAAACTGTTTTTT.